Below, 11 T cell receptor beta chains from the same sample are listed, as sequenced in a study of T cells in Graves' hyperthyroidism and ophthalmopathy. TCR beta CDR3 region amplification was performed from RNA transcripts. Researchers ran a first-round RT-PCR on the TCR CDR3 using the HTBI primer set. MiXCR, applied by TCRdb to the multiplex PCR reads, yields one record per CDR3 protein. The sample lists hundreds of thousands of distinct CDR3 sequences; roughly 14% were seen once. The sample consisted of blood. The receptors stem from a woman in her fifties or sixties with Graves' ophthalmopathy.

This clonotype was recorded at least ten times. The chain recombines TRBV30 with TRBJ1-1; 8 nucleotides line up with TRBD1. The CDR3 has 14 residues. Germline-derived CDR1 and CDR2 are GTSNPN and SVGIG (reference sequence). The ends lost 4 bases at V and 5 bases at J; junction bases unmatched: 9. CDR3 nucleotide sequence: TGTGCCTGGACCACCAGGGGGCGCGAAACTGAAGCTTTCTTT. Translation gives CAWTTRGRETEAFF.

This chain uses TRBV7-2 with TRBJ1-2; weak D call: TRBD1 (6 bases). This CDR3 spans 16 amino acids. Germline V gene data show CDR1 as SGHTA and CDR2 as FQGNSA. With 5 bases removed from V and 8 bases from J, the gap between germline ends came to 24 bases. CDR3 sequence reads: CASSPDGRDTRRGYTF. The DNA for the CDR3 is TGTGCCAGCAGCCCGGATGGCCGGGACACCAGACGAGGCTACACCTTC.

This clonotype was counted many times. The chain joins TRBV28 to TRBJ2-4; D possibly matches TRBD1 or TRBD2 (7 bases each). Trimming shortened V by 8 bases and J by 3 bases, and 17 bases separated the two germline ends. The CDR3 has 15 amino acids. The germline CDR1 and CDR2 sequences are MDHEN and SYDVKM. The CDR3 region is CASLRGGGVKNIQYF. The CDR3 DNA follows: TGTGCCAGCCTCAGGGGGGGCGGGGTCAAAAACATTCAGTACTTC.

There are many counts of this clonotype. The CDR3 sequence is CASRTFHAGGLNYGYTF. CDR3 bases: TGTGCCAGCAGGACATTTCACGCCGGGGGCCTTAACTATGGCTACACCTTC. The V and J genes are TRBV27 and TRBJ1-2, with D tentatively TRBD1 (6 bases). V lost 6 bases, J lost 1 base, and 21 bases lay in between. This CDR3 has 17 amino acids. Germline CDR1 and CDR2: MNHEY and SMNVEV (reference sequence).

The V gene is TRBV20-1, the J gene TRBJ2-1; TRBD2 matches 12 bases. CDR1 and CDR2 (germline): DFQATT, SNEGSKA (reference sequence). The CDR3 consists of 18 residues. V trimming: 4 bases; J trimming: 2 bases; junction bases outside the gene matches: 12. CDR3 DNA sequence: TGCAGTGCTACACGAGGACTAGCGGGGATAGCCCCCTACAATGAGCAGTTCTTC. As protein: CSATRGLAGIAPYNEQFF.

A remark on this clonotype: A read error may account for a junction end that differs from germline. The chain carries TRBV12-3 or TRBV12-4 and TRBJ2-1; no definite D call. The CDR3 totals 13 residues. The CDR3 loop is CASSDLSCNEQFF. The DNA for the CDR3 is TGTGCCAGCAGCGATCTCTCCTGCAATGAGCAGTTCTTC.

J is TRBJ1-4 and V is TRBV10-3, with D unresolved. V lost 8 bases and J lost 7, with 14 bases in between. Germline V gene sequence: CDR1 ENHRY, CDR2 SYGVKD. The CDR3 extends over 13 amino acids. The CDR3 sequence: CAISPISGEKLFF. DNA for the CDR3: TGTGCCATCTCTCCAATAAGCGGTGAAAAACTGTTTTTT.

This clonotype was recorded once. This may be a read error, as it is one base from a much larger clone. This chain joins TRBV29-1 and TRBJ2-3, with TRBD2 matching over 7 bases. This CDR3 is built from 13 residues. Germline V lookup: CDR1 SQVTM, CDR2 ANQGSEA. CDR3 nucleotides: TGCAGCGCTGAAACTAGCGGCACAGATACGCAGTATTTT. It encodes CSAETSGTDTQYF.

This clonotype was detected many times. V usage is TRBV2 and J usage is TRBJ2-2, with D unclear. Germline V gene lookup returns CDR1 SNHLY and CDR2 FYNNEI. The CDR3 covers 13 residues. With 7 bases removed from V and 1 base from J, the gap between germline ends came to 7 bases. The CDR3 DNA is TGTGCCAGCACGGCTAGGAACACCGGGGAGCTGTTTTTT. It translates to CASTARNTGELFF. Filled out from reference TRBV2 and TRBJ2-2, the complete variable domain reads EPEVTQTPSHQVTQMGQEVILRCVPISNHLYFYWYRQILGQKVEFLVSFYNNEISEKSEIFDDQFSVERPDGSNFTLKIRSTKLEDSAMYFCASTARNTGELFFGEGSRLTVL.

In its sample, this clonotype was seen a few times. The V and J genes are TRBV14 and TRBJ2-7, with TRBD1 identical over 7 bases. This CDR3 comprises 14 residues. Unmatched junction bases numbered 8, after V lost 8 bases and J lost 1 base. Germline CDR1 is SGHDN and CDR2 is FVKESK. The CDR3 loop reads CASSSGGPSYEQYF. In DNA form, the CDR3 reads TGTGCCAGCTCCTCAGGGGGTCCTTCCTACGAGCAGTACTTC. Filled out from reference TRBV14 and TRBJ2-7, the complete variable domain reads EAGVTQFPSHSVIEKGQTVTLRCDPISGHDNLYWYRRVMGKEIKFLLHFVKESKQDESGMPNNRFLAERTGGTYSTLKVQPAELEDSGVYFCASSSGGPSYEQYFGPGTRLTVT.

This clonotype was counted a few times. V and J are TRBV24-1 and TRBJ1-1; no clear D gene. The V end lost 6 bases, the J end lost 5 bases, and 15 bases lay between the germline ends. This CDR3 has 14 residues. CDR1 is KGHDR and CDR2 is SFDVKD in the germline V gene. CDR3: CATSSGPPWTEAFF. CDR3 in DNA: TGTGCCACCAGTTCCGGACCCCCGTGGACTGAAGCTTTCTTT.